The 27 T cell receptor beta chains given below trace back to one sample, sequenced in a study of cytomegalovirus exposure and HLA in healthy donors. Amplification used 60 Vbeta primers and 13 Jbeta primers. The repertoire was sequenced with immunoSEQ multiplex PCR; TCRdb's copy has only in-frame clones and lacks some. The data contain tens of thousands of clones, approximately 83% of them singletons. The specimen sequenced was PBMCs. All receptors derive from a man aged 50 to 60 in good health and CMV-seronegative.

The count of this clone is one. CDR3 sequence: CASSFAGKYNEQFF. The CDR3, as DNA: TGTGCCAGCAGCTTCGCGGGAAAGTACAATGAGCAGTTCTTC. The J gene is TRBJ2-1, the V gene TRBV11-3; possible D gene TRBD2, 6 bases. The V end lost 3 bases, the J end lost 4 bases, and 10 bases lay between the germline ends. The germline V gene has CDR1 SGHNT and CDR2 YENEEA. The CDR3 loop spans 14 amino acids.

The J gene is TRBJ2-5, the V gene TRBV7-6; 10 bases are shared with TRBD1. Germline-derived CDR1 and CDR2 are SGHVS and FNYEAQ. The CDR3 totals 14 residues. Unmatched junction bases numbered 6, after V lost 5 bases and J lost 6 bases. CDR3 DNA sequence: TGTGCCAGCAGCCCGGGACAGGGGAGGAAGACCCAGTACTTC. Protein product: CASSPGQGRKTQYF.

The chain combines TRBV4-1 with TRBJ1-5; D gene ambiguous. The germline gives CDR1 MGHRA, CDR2 YSYEKL. The CDR3 consists of 14 residues. V shed 0 bases and J shed 6 bases, with 9 bases lying between them. Here the CDR3 reads CASSQDWRSQPQHF. Written as DNA, the CDR3 is TGCGCCAGCAGCCAAGATTGGAGGAGTCAGCCCCAGCATTTT.

Here the CDR3 reads CASLVGGGLNTEAFF. The CDR3 nucleotides read TGCGCCAGCCTCGTCGGCGGGGGACTAAACACTGAAGCTTTCTTT. The chain couples TRBV5-1 to TRBJ1-1; tentative D call: TRBD1 (5 bases). The CDR3 totals 15 residues. The germline V gene encodes CDR1 SGHRS and CDR2 YFSETQ. Trimming left V 7 bases short and J 2 bases short, with 18 bases between.

The chain recombines TRBV28 with TRBJ2-7; possible D gene TRBD2, 6 bases. The V gene's germline CDR1 is MDHEN and CDR2 SYDVKM. CDR3 size: 13 residues. The V gene lost 3 bases and the J gene lost 6 bases, with 12 bases spanning the gap. The CDR3 nucleotides read TGTGCCAGCAGTTTGGCGGGAAGAGGCGAGCAGTACTTC. It encodes CASSLAGRGEQYF.

There are a few counts of this clone. The rearrangement links TRBV11-3 to TRBJ1-5; the D is unclear. V lost 3 bases to trimming and J lost 4 bases, with 10 bases between them. CDR3 length: 14 amino acids. Per the germline V gene, CDR1 is SGHNT and CDR2 is YENEEA. Here the CDR3 reads CASSLRAFNQPQHF. Here the CDR3 DNA reads TGTGCCAGCAGCTTGCGGGCCTTTAATCAGCCCCAGCATTTT.

This chain connects TRBV28 to TRBJ2-3, with 7 nucleotides matching TRBD1. J lost 1 base, V lost 6 bases, and 7 bases had no gene match. CDR1 and CDR2 (germline): MDHEN, SYDVKM. The CDR3 runs to 15 residues. CDR3 sequence: CASRLAGTGTDTQYF. The CDR3 DNA follows: TGTGCCAGCAGACTGGCCGGGACAGGCACAGATACGCAGTATTTT.

The V and J genes are TRBV4-2 and TRBJ2-7; 9 nucleotides align to TRBD1. Per the germline V gene, CDR1 is LGHNA and CDR2 is YNFKEQ. With 0 bases clipped from V and 4 bases from J, the junction kept 4 bases outside the gene matches. The CDR3 totals 15 residues. CDR3 sequence (DNA): TGTGCCAGCAGCCAAGAGGGACAGGGTGGGTACGAGCAGTACTTC. Translating it yields CASSQEGQGGYEQYF.

This clone was observed a few times. The genes are TRBV7-9 and TRBJ2-3; the match to TRBD2 covers 8 bases. CDR3 length: 16 amino acids. Germline CDR1 and CDR2: SEHNR and FQNEAQ (reference sequence). The trim removed 2 bases at V and 0 bases at J, leaving 4 bases unmatched. The CDR3: CASSLRSGSSTDTQYF. In DNA, the CDR3 is TGTGCCAGCAGCTTAAGGAGCGGGAGTAGCACAGATACGCAGTATTTT. The full variable domain, with the rest looked up from reference TRBV7-9 and TRBJ2-3, is DTGVSQNPRHKITKRGQNVTFRCDPISEHNRLYWYRQTLGQGPEFLTYFQNEAQLEKSRLLSDRFSAERPKGSFSTLEIQRTEQGDSAMYLCASSLRSGSSTDTQYFGPGTRLTVL.

The chain carries TRBV5-4 and TRBJ2-7, with 8 positions matching TRBD2. Germline lookup yields CDR1 SGHNT and CDR2 YYREEE (reference sequence). The CDR3 consists of 16 residues. V gave up 0 bases and J gave up 0 bases; unmatched junction bases: 5. In DNA, the CDR3 is TGTGCCAGCAGCTTGGAGGGTAGCGGGGTCTCCTACGAGCAGTACTTC. Its protein product is CASSLEGSGVSYEQYF.

The V and J genes are TRBV15 and TRBJ1-4; tentatively, D is TRBD1 (6 bases). V was cut by 3 bases and J by 0 bases, with 8 bases left in between. In germline, CDR1 is LNHNV, CDR2 YYDKDF (reference sequence). This CDR3 is built from 15 residues. DNA for the CDR3: TGTGCCACCAGCAGGGACAGAGCAACTAATGAAAAACTGTTTTTT. Protein sequence: CATSRDRATNEKLFF.

J is TRBJ2-7 and V is TRBV27, with 10 bases matching TRBD2. This CDR3 has 17 amino acids. V was pared by 6 bases and J by 2 bases, with 13 bases of the junction left unmatched. Germline lookup yields CDR1 MNHEY and CDR2 SMNVEV (reference sequence). The CDR3 here is CASSYHPGTSVPYEQYF. The CDR3 nucleotides read TGTGCCAGCAGCTACCACCCCGGGACTAGCGTACCCTACGAGCAGTACTTC.

The rearrangement joins TRBV2 to TRBJ2-6; D is ambiguous. Germline values: CDR1 SNHLY, CDR2 FYNNEI. V was cut by 3 bases and J by 3 bases, with 3 bases left in between. The CDR3 spans 13 residues. CDR3 protein: CASSDRGANVLTF. The CDR3 region has the DNA TGTGCCAGCAGTGATCGTGGGGCCAACGTCCTGACTTTC.

This clone appeared a few times. The CDR3 DNA reads TGTGCCAGCAGCCAAGTTGCAGGGGGGCATGGCTACACCTTC. This gives the protein CASSQVAGGHGYTF. The J gene is TRBJ1-2, the V gene TRBV14; 7 bases fit TRBD1. Trimming removed 1 base from V and 6 bases from J; junction bases left unmatched: 5. CDR1 is SGHDN, CDR2 FVKESK, per germline. The CDR3 runs to 14 residues.

This clone was observed a single time. The chain links TRBV19 to TRBJ2-7, with no clear D. This CDR3 contains 13 residues. The V gene's germline CDR1 is LNHDA and CDR2 SQIVND (reference sequence). With 8 bases removed from V and 4 bases from J, the gap between germline ends came to 15 bases. CDR3 loop: CASSITTLYEQYF. For the CDR3, the DNA is TGTGCCAGTTCCATAACAACGCTTTACGAGCAGTACTTC.

The chain carries TRBV6-5 and TRBJ2-5; D gene ambiguous. CDR3 length: 15 residues. V lost 0 bases and J 1 base, leaving 9 bases between the germline ends. Per germline, CDR1 MNHEY and CDR2 SVGAGI. CDR3 DNA: TGTGCCAGCAGTTACTCGCTGGCAGTCCAAGAGACCCAGTACTTC. It is translated as CASSYSLAVQETQYF.

This chain joins TRBV9 and TRBJ2-1, with 12 bases fitting TRBD2. Trimming cost V 4 bases and J 8 bases; bases outside gene matches: 10. The germline V gene has CDR1 SGDLS and CDR2 YYNGEE. This CDR3 region has 16 residues. CDR3 region: CASSPETSGSSDEQFF. CDR3 DNA: TGTGCCAGCAGCCCCGAGACTAGCGGGAGTTCGGATGAGCAGTTCTTC.

The chain uses TRBV6-5 and TRBJ2-3, with no clear D. This CDR3 has 15 amino acids. Germline lookup yields CDR1 MNHEY and CDR2 SVGAGI. Trimming took 4 bases from V and 4 from J, leaving 15 bases between them. The CDR3 sequence: CASSWAVQGSDTQYF. In DNA form, the CDR3 reads TGTGCCAGCAGTTGGGCAGTACAAGGATCAGATACGCAGTATTTT.

The CDR3, as DNA: TGTGCCAGTAGTATAGGGTGGCGGGATACGCAGTATTTT. Protein product: CASSIGWRDTQYF. The chain couples TRBV19 to TRBJ2-3; no clear D. Germline CDR1 LNHDA, CDR2 SQIVND (reference sequence). V was shortened by 1 base and J by 6 bases, with 8 bases between the two germline ends. The CDR3 runs 13 residues.

The V gene is TRBV11-1, the J gene TRBJ2-7; D is unclear. V gave up 5 bases and J gave up 5 bases, with 22 bases separating them. Per the germline V gene, CDR1 is SGHAT and CDR2 is FQDESV (reference sequence). The CDR3 loop spans 16 amino acids. CDR3 loop: CASSISAARVPDEQYF. The CDR3 nucleotides are TGTGCCAGCAGCATATCCGCGGCACGGGTCCCTGACGAGCAGTACTTC.

This clone turned up a few times. The chain links TRBV28 to TRBJ1-3; 7 bases fit TRBD1. This CDR3 is 16 amino acids long. Germline V gives CDR1 MDHEN, CDR2 SYDVKM. Germline trimming cut 6 bases from V and 0 bases from J; bases unmatched to any gene: 8. The CDR3 loop reads CASRTGTVHSGNTIYF. The CDR3 DNA follows: TGTGCCAGCAGAACCGGGACAGTTCACTCTGGAAACACCATATATTTT.

The genes are TRBV7-9 and TRBJ1-1, with D perhaps matching TRBD1 (5 bases). With 5 bases removed from V and 6 bases from J, the gap between germline ends came to 10 bases. The CDR3 runs 12 residues. The germline CDR1 and CDR2 sequences are SEHNR and FQNEAQ (reference sequence). The CDR3 coding sequence is TGTGCCAGCAGCGCCGCGGGGGCTGAAGCTTTCTTT. Translated: CASSAAGAEAFF.

The rearrangement uses TRBV29-1 and TRBJ2-7, with 7 bases identical to TRBD2. The length of the CDR3 is 14 residues. The germline gives CDR1 SQVTM, CDR2 ANQGSEA. J gave up 2 bases and V 5 bases, and 9 bases lay outside the gene matches. CDR3 residues: CSVQGGSGPYEQYF. Written as DNA, the CDR3 is TGCAGCGTTCAGGGCGGGAGCGGTCCCTACGAGCAGTACTTC.

The chain combines TRBV7-2 with TRBJ2-7; 8 bases map to TRBD1. CDR1 is SGHTA and CDR2 is FQGNSA in the germline V gene. After removal of 2 bases from V and 5 bases from J, the junction contained 5 bases not matched to a gene. The CDR3 is 14 amino acids. CDR3 residues: CASSLFQGADEQYF. DNA for the CDR3: TGTGCCAGCAGCTTATTTCAGGGGGCGGACGAGCAGTACTTC.

The chain employs TRBV5-1 and TRBJ2-3; the D gene is possibly TRBD2 (7 bases). The CDR3 consists of 15 residues. Per the germline V gene, CDR1 is SGHRS and CDR2 is YFSETQ. V shed 0 bases and J shed 1 base, with 9 bases lying between them. CDR3: CASSLGGGRTDTQYF. DNA of the CDR3: TGCGCCAGCAGCTTGGGGGGGGGCCGCACAGATACGCAGTATTTT.

The V gene is TRBV30, the J gene TRBJ2-1, with TRBD2 as a possible D gene (5 bases). The CDR3 spans 13 residues. Germline loops: CDR1 GTSNPN, CDR2 SVGIG (reference sequence). Trimming pared 3 bases from V and 8 bases from J, leaving 14 bases between. The CDR3 DNA is TGTGCCTGGAGGGACTCACCTACGGATGAGCAGTTCTTC. This translates into CAWRDSPTDEQFF.

The rearrangement uses TRBV27 and TRBJ2-7; D is perhaps TRBD2 (5 bases). The V gene's germline CDR1 is MNHEY and CDR2 SMNVEV (reference sequence). The CDR3 spans 13 residues. The V and J ends lost 2 bases and 2 bases respectively, with 7 bases between them. CDR3 nucleotides: TGTGCCAGCAGTTTAGAGGGCCCCTACGAGCAGTACTTC. Its protein is CASSLEGPYEQYF.